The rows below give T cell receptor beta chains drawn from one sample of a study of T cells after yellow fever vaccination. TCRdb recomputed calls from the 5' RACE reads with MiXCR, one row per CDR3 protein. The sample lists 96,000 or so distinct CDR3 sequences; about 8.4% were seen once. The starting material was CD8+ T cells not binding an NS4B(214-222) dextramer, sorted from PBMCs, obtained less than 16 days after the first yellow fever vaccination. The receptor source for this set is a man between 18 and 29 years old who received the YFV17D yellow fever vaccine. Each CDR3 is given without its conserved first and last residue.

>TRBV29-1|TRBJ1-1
SGDRNTEAF
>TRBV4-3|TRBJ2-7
ASSQDRTYEQY
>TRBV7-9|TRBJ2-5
ASSLDSRETQY
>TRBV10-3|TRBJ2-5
AISEVRFGETQY
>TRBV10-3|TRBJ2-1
AISDNPGGNEQF
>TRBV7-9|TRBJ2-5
ASSFSDADQETQY
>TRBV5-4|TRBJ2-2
ASSPSPGELF
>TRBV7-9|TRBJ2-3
ASSLPHFPPGDTQY
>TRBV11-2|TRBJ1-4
ASSLWGAANEKLF
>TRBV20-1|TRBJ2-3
SKGLLAASTDTQY
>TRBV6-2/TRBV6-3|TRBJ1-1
ASSYGSLTEAF
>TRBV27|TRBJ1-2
ASSRGGAPGYT
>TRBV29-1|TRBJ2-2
SVEFDTGELF
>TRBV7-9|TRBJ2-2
ASSLGSSGTGELF
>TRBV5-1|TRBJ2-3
ASSLRASGFTDTQY
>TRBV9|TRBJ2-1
ASSVAGGGESNEQF
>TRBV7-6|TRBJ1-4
ASSLRENEKLF
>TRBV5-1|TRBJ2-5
ASSLGQGISPETQY
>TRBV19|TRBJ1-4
ASRGRTVNEKLF
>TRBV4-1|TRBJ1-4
ASRETGRSEKLF
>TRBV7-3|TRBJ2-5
ASSAEGSGVLTGQY
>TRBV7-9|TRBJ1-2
ASSLVGGYYGYT
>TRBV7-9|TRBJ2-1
ASSLRLAGRFDEQF
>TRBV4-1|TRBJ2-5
ASSQRQGPQETQY
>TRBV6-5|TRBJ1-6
ASSYSTEYNSPLH
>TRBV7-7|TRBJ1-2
AVGQGAHYGYT
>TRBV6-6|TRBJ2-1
ASSVGGPNEQF
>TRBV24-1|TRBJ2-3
ATSDTGTSGSHGDTQY
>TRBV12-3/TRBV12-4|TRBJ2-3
ASSARTGVGDTQY
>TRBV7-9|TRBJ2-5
ASSSDFGGLQETQY
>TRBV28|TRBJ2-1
ASSFSPTGGSLNEQF
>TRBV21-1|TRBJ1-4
ASSKRRILRGLDEKLF
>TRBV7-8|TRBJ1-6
ASSLGTGNNSPLH
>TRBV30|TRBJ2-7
AWSFADTYEQY
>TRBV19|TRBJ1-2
ASSIPGIFYAYT
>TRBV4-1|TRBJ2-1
ASSEVAVSSYNEQF
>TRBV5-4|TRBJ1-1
ASSFTRGEAF
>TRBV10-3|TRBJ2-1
RTLKTDLGKGSYNEQF
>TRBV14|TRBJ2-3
ASSPRVMNSDTQY
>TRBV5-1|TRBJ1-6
ASSRTGGQGSPLH
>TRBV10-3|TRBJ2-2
AISEFEGTGELF
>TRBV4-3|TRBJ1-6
ASSQSRGRDFSYNSPLH
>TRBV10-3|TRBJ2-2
AISEAGGPRGGELF
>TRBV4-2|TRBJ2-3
ASSQESRLAGGGDTQY
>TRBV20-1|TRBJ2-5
SASTRGLGWQETQY
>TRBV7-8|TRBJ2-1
ASSLARAALSYNEQF
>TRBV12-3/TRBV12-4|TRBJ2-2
ASSFGASTGELF
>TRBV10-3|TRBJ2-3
AISDTISTDTQY
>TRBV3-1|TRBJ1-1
ASSQDPTGSRNTEAF
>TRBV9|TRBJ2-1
PSSRGGLTEQF
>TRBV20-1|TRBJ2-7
SASPGLGGGEQY